This note documents a single T cell receptor (beta chain) sequence. Together with a sample-barcoded 5' primer, a J-beta primer mix was included in a second PCR lasting about 7 to 11 cycles. TCRdb re-called the 5' RACE reads with MiXCR, one entry per CDR3 protein. Of about 680,000 distinct CDR3 sequences detected, over 45% appear once; the ten largest clones hold roughly a third. These data originate in a study of blood T cells in healthy people across ages. This CDR3 region has 11 residues. Deletions cut 6 bases from V and 7 bases from J, with 9 bases between. The sequenced sample was blood. J is TRBJ1-1 and V is TRBV12-3 or TRBV12-4, with TRBD1 as a possible D gene (5 bases). The TCR was taken from an older woman in good health. The CDR3 loop is CASRDKGEAFF. The CDR3 nucleotides read TGTGCCAGCAGGGACAAGGGTGAAGCTTTCTTT.